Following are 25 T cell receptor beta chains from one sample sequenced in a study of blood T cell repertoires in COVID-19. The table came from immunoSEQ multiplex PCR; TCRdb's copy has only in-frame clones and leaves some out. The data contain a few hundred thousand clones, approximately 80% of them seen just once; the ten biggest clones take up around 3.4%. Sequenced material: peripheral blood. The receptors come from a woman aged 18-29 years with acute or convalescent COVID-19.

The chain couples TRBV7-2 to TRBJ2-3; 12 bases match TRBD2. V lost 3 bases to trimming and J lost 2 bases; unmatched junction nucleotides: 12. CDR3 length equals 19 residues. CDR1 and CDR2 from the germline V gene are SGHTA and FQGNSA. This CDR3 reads CASSFGSGLAGGPTDTQYF. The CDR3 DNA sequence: TGTGCCAGCAGCTTTGGTTCGGGTCTAGCGGGAGGGCCCACAGATACGCAGTATTTT. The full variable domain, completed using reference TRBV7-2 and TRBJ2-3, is GAGVSQSPSNKVTEKGKDVELRCDPISGHTALYWYRQSLGQGLEFLIYFQGNSAPDKSGLPSDRFSAERTGGSVSTLTIQRTQQEDSAVYLCASSFGSGLAGGPTDTQYFGPGTRLTVL.

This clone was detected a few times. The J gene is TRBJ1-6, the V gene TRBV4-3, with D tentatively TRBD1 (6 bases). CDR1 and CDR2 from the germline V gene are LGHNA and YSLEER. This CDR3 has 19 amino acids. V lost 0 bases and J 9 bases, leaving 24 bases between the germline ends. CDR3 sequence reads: CASSQEIGLGAGVSSPLHF. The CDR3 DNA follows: TGCGCCAGCAGCCAAGAGATCGGGCTCGGGGCAGGGGTGAGTTCACCCCTCCACTTT.

The CDR3 sequence: CASSLGSSRITDTQYF. The CDR3 nucleotides are TGTGCCAGCAGCTTGGGCTCTAGCCGCATCACAGATACGCAGTATTTT. This rearrangement joins TRBV5-4 to TRBJ2-3, with D possibly TRBD2 on 5 matching bases. CDR3 size: 16 residues. V lost 0 bases and J 2 bases, leaving 13 bases between the germline ends. Germline CDR1 is SGHNT and CDR2 is YYREEE (reference sequence).

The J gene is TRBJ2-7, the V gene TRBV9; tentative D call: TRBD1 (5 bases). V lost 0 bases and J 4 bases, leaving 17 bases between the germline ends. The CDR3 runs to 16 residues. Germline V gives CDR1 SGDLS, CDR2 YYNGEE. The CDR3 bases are TGTGCCAGCAGCGTAGGCGAACGAGTAGGGGCTTACGAGCAGTACTTC. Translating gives CASSVGERVGAYEQYF.

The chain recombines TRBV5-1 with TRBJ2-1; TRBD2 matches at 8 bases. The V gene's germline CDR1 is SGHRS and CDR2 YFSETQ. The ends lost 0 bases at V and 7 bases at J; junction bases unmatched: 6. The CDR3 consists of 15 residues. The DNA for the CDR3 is TGCGCCAGCAGCTTGGGCGGGAGGCCCGGGAATGAGCAGTTCTTC. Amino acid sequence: CASSLGGRPGNEQFF.

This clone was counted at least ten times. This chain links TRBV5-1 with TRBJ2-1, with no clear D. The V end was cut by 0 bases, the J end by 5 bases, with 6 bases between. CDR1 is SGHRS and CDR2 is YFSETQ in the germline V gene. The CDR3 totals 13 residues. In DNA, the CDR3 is TGCGCCAGCAGCTTGGGGGCCGACAATGAGCAGTTCTTC. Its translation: CASSLGADNEQFF.

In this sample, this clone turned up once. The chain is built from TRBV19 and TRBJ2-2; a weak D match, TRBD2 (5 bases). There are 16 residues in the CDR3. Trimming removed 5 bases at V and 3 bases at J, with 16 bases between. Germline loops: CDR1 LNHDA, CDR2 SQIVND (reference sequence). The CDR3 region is CASSPILAGDTGELFF. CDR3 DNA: TGTGCCAGTAGTCCCATCCTAGCAGGAGACACCGGGGAGCTGTTTTTT.

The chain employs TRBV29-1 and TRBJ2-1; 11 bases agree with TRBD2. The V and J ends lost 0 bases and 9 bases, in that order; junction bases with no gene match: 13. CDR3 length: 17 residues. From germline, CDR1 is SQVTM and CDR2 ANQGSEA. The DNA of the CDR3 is TGCAGCGTTGAAGATGCCTATAGCGGGAGGGCCGAGGGTGAGCAGTTCTTC. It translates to CSVEDAYSGRAEGEQFF.

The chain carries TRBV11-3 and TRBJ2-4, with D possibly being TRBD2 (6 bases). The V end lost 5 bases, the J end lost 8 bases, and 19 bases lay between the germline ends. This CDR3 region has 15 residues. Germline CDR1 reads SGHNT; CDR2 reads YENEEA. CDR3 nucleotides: TGTGCCAGCAGCAAGTCATTTGCGGGGAAGGACATTCAGTACTTC. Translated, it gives CASSKSFAGKDIQYF. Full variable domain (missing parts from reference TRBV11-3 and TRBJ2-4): EAGVVQSPRYKIIEKKQPVAFWCNPISGHNTLYWYLQNLGQGPELLIRYENEEAVDDSQLPKDRFSAERLKGVDSTLKIQPAELGDSAVYLCASSKSFAGKDIQYFGAGTRLSVL.

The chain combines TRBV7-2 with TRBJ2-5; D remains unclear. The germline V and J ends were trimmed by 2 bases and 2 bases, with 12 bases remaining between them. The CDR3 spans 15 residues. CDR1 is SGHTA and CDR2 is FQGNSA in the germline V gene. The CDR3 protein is CASSLSGPVQETQYF. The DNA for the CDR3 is TGTGCCAGCAGCTTATCTGGGCCAGTACAAGAGACCCAGTACTTC. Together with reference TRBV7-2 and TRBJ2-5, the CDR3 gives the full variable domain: GAGVSQSPSNKVTEKGKDVELRCDPISGHTALYWYRQSLGQGLEFLIYFQGNSAPDKSGLPSDRFSAERTGGSVSTLTIQRTQQEDSAVYLCASSLSGPVQETQYFGPGTRLLVL.

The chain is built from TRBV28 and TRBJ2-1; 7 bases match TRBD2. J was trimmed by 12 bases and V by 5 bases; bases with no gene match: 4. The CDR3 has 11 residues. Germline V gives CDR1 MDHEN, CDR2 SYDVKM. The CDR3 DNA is TGTGCCAGCAGTATCGGACTAGGGCAGTTCTTC. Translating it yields CASSIGLGQFF.

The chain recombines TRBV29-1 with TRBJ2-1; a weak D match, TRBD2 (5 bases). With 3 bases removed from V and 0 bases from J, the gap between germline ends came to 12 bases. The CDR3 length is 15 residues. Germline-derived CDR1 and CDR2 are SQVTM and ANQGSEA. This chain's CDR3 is CSVDSQRSSYNEQFF. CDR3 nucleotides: TGCAGCGTTGATTCTCAGCGGAGCTCCTACAATGAGCAGTTCTTC.

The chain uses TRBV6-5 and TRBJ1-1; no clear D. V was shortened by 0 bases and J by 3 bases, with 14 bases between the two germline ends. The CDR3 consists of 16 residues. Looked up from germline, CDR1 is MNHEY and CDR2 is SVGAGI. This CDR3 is CASSYSSLTVDTEAFF. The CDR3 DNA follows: TGTGCCAGCAGTTACTCGTCTCTTACGGTCGACACTGAAGCTTTCTTT.

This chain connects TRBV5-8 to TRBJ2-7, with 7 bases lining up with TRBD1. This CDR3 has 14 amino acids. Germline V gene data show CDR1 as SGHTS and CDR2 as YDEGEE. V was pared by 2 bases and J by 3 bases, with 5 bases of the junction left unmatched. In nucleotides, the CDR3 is TGTGCCAGCAGCTTACGGGACAGCAGCTACGAGCAGTACTTC. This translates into CASSLRDSSYEQYF.

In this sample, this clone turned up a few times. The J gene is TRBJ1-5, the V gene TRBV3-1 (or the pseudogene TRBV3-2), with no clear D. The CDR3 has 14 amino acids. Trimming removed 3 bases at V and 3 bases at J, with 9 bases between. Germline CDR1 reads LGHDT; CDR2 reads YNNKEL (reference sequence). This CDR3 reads CASSHSAINQPQHF. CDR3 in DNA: TGTGCCAGCAGCCACTCCGCTATCAATCAGCCCCAGCATTTT.

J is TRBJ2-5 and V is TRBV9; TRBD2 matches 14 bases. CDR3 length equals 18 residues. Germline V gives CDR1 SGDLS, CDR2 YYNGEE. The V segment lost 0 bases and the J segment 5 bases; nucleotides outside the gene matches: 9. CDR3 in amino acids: CASSVGLAGGFEGETQYF. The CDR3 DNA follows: TGTGCCAGCAGCGTAGGACTAGCGGGAGGGTTCGAGGGGGAGACCCAGTACTTC. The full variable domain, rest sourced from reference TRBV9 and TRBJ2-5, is DSGVTQTPKHLITATGQRVTLRCSPRSGDLSVYWYQQSLDQGLQFLIQYYNGEERAKGNILERFSAQQFPDLHSELNLSSLELGDSALYFCASSVGLAGGFEGETQYFGPGTRLLVL.

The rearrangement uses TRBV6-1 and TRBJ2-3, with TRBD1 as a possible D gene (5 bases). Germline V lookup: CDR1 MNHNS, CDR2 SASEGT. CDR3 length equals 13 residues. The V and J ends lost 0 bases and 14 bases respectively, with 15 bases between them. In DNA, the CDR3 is TGTGCCAGCAGTGAAGCGTATGACAGAGCCCTGTATTTT. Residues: CASSEAYDRALYF.

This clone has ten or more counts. The CDR3 spells CASSTSFHEQYF. Here the CDR3 DNA reads TGTGCCAGCAGCACTAGTTTCCACGAGCAGTACTTC. The chain uses TRBV5-4 and TRBJ2-7, with a weak D call TRBD2 (5 bases). The V end lost 4 bases, the J end lost 5 bases, and 10 bases lay between the germline ends. Germline V gene lookup returns CDR1 SGHNT and CDR2 YYREEE (reference sequence). The CDR3 contains 12 residues.

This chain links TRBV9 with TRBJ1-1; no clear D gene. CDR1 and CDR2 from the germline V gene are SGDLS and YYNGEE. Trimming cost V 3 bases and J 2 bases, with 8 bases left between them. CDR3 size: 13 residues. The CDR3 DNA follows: TGTGCCAGCAGCGGCGGCCTCAACACTGAAGCTTTCTTT. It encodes CASSGGLNTEAFF.

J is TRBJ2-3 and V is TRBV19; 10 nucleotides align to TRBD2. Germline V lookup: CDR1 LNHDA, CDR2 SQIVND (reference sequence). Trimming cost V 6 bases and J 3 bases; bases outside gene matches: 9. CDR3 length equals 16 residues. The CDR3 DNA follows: TGTGCCAGTAGCCCGGGACTAGCGAGGTTGACAGATACGCAGTATTTT. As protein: CASSPGLARLTDTQYF.

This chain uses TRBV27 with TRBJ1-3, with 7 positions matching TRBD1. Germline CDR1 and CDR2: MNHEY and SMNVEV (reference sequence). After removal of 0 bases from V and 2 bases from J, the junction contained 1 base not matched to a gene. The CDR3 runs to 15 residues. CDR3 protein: CASSLSGTAGNTIYF. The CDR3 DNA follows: TGTGCCAGCAGTTTATCCGGGACAGCTGGAAACACCATATATTTT.

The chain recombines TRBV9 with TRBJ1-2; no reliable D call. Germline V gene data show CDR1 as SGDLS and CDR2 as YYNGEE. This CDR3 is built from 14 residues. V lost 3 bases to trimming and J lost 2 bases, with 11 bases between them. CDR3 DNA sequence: TGTGCCAGCAGCGCACTATTAGCGAACTATGGCTACACCTTC. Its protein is CASSALLANYGYTF.

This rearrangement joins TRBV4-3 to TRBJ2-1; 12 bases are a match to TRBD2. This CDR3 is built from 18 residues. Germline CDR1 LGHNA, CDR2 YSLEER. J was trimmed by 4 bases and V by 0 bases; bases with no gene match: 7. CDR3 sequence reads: CASSQETGTSGRYNEQFF. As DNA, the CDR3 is TGCGCCAGCAGCCAAGAGACCGGGACTAGCGGGCGATACAATGAGCAGTTCTTC.

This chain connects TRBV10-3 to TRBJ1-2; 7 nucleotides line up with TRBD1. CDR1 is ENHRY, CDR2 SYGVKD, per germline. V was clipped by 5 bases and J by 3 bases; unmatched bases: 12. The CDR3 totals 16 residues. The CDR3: CAISSGGLVGDYGYTF. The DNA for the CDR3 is TGTGCCATCAGTTCAGGGGGTCTGGTGGGCGACTATGGCTACACCTTC.

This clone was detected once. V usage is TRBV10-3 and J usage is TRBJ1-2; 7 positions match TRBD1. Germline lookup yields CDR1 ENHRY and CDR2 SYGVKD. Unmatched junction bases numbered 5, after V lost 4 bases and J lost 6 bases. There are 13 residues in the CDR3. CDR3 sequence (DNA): TGTGCCATCAGTGCGTATGGGACAGATGGCTACACCTTC. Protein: CAISAYGTDGYTF.